This record covers a single T cell receptor (beta chain). Its antigen is not known. The data were taken from a study of radiotherapy plus CTLA-4 blockade in lung cancer. Study-wide findings and caveats: Researchers report tumor-derived TCR clones expanding in blood after radiotherapy plus ipilimumab. Reported findings show early blood T cell clone dynamics, with interferon-beta, best predicted response.

Measured with immunoSEQ multiplex PCR; TCRdb has only the in-frame clones, and not every one. The repertoire holds tens of thousands of clones, with 70% to 85% as singletons. Focal radiation and CTLA-4 blockade (ipilimumab) were tested in chemo-refractory metastatic non-small-cell lung cancer patients. CDR3 size: 14 residues. The V end was cut by 5 bases, the J end by 2 bases, with 12 bases between. Looked up from germline, CDR1 is SGHVS and CDR2 is FNYEAQ. V is TRBV7-6 and J is TRBJ1-1; D gene ambiguous. Material: peripheral blood, obtained from a patient treated with radiotherapy plus ipilimumab. The TCR sequence derives from a human donor with non-small cell lung cancer who had a complete response to radiotherapy plus ipilimumab. The CDR3 region has the DNA TGTGCCAGCAGCGCCCAGACGCGTAACACTGAAGCTTTCTTT. Translation: CASSAQTRNTEAFF.